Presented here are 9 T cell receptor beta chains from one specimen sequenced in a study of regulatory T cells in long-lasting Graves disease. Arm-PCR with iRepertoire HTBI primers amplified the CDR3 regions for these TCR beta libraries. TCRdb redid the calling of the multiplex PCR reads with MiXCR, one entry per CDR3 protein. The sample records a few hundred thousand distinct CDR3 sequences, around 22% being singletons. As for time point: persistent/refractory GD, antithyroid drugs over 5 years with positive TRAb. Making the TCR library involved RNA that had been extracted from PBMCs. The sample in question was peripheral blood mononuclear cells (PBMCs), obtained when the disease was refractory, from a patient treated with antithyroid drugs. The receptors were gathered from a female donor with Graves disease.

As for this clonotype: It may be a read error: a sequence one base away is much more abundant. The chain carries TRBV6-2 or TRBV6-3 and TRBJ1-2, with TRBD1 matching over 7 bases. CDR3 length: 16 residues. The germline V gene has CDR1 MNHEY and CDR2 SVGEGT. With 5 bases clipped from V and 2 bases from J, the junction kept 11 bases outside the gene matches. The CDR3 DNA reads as TGTGCCAGCAGTCGCGCGGGACAGCTCATCAACTATGGCTACACCTTC. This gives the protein CASSRAGQLINYGYTF.

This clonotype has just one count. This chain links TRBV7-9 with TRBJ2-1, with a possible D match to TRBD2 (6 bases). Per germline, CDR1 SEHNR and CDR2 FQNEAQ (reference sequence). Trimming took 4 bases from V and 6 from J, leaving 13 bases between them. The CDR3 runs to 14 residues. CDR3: CASSSWTISNEQFF. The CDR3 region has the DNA TGTGCCAGCAGCTCCTGGACTATTTCCAATGAGCAGTTCTTC.

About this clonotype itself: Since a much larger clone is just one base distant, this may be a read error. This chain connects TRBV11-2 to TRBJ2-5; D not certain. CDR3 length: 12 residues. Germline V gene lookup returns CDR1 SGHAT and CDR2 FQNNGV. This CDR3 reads CASSFAQGTQYF. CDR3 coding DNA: TGTGCCAGCAGCTTTGCCCAAGGGACCCAGTACTTC.

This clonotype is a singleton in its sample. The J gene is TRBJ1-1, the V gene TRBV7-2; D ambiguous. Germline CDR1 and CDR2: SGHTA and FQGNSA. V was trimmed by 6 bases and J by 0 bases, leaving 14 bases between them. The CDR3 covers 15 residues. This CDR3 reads CASSPGDNVNTEAFF. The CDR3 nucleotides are TGTGCCAGCAGTCCCGGTGACAACGTGAACACTGAAGCTTTCTTT.

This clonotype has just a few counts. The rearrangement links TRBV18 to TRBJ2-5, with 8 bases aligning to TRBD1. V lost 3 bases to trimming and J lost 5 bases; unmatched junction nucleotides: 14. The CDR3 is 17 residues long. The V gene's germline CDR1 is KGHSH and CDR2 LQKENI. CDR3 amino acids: CASSPPSRTGNLETQYF. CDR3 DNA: TGTGCCAGCTCACCGCCATCGCGGACAGGGAATCTGGAGACCCAGTACTTC.

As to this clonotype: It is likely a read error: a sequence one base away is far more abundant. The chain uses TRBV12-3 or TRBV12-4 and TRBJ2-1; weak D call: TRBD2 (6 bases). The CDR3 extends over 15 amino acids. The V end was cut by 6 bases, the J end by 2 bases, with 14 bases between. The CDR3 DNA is TGTGCCAGCAGCCTTGCGGCGGGAACCTACAATGAGCAGTTCTTC. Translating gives CASSLAAGTYNEQFF.

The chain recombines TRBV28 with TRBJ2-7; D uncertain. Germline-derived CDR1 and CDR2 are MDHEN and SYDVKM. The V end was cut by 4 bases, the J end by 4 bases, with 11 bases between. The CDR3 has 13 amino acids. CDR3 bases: TGTGCCAGCAGTTCCACCCACTATTACGAGCAGTACTTC. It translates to CASSSTHYYEQYF.

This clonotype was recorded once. The CDR3 DNA follows: TGCAGTGCTAGAGAACCGGGACCTCGGGCCGGGGAGCTGTTTTTT. Residues: CSAREPGPRAGELFF. The chain recombines TRBV20-1 with TRBJ2-2; D could derive from TRBD1 or TRBD2 (5 bases each). Trimming removed 0 bases from V and 6 bases from J, with 14 bases in between. The CDR3 is 15 amino acids. CDR1 and CDR2 (germline): DFQATT, SNEGSKA (reference sequence).

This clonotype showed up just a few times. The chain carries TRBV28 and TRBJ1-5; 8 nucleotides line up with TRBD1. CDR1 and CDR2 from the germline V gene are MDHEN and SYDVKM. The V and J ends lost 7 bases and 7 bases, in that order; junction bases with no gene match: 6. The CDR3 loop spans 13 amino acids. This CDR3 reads CASTAQGGQPQHF. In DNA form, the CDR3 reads TGTGCCAGCACTGCACAGGGGGGGCAGCCCCAGCATTTT.